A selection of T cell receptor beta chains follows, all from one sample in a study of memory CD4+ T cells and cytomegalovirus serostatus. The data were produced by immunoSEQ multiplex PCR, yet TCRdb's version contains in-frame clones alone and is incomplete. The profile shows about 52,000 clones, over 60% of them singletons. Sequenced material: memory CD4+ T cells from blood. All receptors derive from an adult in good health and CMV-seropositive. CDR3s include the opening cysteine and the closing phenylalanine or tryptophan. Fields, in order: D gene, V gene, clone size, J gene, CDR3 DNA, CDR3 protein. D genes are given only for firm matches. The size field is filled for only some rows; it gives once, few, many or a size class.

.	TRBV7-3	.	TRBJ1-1	TGTGCCAGCAGTTCCACCGGGACGGTTGCCACTGAAGCTTTCTTT	CASSSTGTVATEAFF
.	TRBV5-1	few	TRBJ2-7	TGCGCCAGCAGCTTGGGGGTAGAGGTCTCCTACGAGCAGTACTTC	CASSLGVEVSYEQYF
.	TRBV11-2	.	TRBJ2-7	TGTGCCAGCAGCTTGAATTCCGGCTACGAGCAGTACTTC	CASSLNSGYEQYF
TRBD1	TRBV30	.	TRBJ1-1	TGTGCCTGGAGGGGACAGGGGAACACTGAAGCTTTCTTT	CAWRGQGNTEAFF
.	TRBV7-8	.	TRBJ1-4	TGTGCCAGCAGCTGGGAAACAACTAATGAAAAACTGTTTTTT	CASSWETTNEKLFF
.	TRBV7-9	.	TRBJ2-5	TGTGCCAGCAGCTTAGGCCAAACCATAACTGAACAAGAGACCCAGTACTTC	CASSLGQTITEQETQYF
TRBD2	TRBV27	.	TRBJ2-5	TGTGCCAGCAGTTCTAGCGGGGGGGCCGAGACCCAGTACTTC	CASSSSGGAETQYF
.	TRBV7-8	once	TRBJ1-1	TGTGCCAGCAGCTTTGCAGACAGAATGAACACTGAAGCTTTCTTT	CASSFADRMNTEAFF
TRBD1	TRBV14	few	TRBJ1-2	TGTGCCAGCAGCCAAGATCGGGGGACAGGGGGCAAATATGGCTACACCTTC	CASSQDRGTGGKYGYTF
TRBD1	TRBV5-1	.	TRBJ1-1	TGCGCCAGCAGCATAAGAGGCCAACTTTCAGGGGGAGAAAACACTGAAGCTTTCTTT	CASSIRGQLSGGENTEAFF
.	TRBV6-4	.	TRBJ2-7	TGTGCCAGCAGTCCCCAGACTCAGGGCGAGCAGTACTTC	CASSPQTQGEQYF
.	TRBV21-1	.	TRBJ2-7	TGTGCCAGCAGCAAACAGGTGTCCTCCTACGAGCAGTACTTC	CASSKQVSSYEQYF
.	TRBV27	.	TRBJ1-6	TGTGCCAGCAGTTTATCGTCCCAGGGCTCGGGGCCCCTCCACTTT	CASSLSSQGSGPLHF
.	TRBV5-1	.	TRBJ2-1	TGCGCCAGCCGAGGGGGAGAGGGGTTTGATGAGCAGTTCTTC	CASRGGEGFDEQFF
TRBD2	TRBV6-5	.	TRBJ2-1	TGTGCCAGCAGTTACGACAGCCGGGGGGTTGAGCAGTTCTTC	CASSYDSRGVEQFF
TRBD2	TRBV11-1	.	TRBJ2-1	TGTGCCAGCAGCCCCCGGGTACTAGCGGGATTCTACAATGAGCAGTTCTTC	CASSPRVLAGFYNEQFF
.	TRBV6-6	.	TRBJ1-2	TGTGCCAGCAGTGTCGGGAGCAACTATGGCTACACCTTC	CASSVGSNYGYTF
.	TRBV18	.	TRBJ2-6	TGTGCCAGCTCCGAGTATGGCTTTGGGGCCAACGTCCTGACTTTC	CASSEYGFGANVLTF
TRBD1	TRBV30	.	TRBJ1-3	TGTGCCTGGACCAGACCAGGGGGCTTTGGAAACACCATATATTTT	CAWTRPGGFGNTIYF
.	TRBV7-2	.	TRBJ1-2	TGTGCCAGCAGCTTCGGAACTAACTATGGCTACACCTTC	CASSFGTNYGYTF
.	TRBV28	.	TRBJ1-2	TGTGCCAGCCTGCGGGAGGGAAGCTATGGCTACACCTTC	CASLREGSYGYTF
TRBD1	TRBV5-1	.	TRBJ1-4	TGCGCCAGCAGCCTGGGACAGGGGACGGAAAAACTGTTTTTT	CASSLGQGTEKLFF
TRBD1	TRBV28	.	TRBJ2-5	TGTGCCAGCAGTTATCCACAGGGGGCAGGGGAGACCCAGTACTTC	CASSYPQGAGETQYF
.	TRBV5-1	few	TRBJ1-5	TGCGCCAGCAGCTCTGGGGGAATCAATCAGCCCCAGCATTTT	CASSSGGINQPQHF
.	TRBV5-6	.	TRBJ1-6	TGTGCCAGCAGCAGAGACAGGAGATATAATTCACCCCTCCACTTT	CASSRDRRYNSPLHF
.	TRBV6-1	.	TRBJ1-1	TGTGCCAGCATCCTGACCCGGGGGGATGAAGCTTTCTTT	CASILTRGDEAFF
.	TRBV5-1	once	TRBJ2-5	TGCGCCAGCAGCCCGGCCCCCCCCCAAGAGACCCAGTACTTC	CASSPAPPQETQYF
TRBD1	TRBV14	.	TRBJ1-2	TGTGCCAGCAGCCTGGACAGGGGGCCTGGCTACACCTTC	CASSLDRGPGYTF
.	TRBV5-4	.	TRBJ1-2	TGTGCCAGCAGCTGGATAGGTGGCTACACCTTC	CASSWIGGYTF
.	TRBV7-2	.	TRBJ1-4	TGTGCCAGCAGCTTAGCGGGACCTAATGAAAAACTGTTTTTT	CASSLAGPNEKLFF
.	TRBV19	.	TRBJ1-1	TGTGCCAGTAGTATAATTGGGGGGGCGATAGGCATGAACACTGAAGCTTTCTTT	CASSIIGGAIGMNTEAFF
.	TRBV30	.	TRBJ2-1	TGTGCTTTACCGAAGGGCTCCTACAATGAGCAGTTCTTC	CALPKGSYNEQFF
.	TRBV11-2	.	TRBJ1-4	TGTGCCAGCAGCCCCGGGGGGCGAGGTGAAAAACTGTTTTTT	CASSPGGRGEKLFF
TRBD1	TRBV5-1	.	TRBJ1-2	TGCGCCACCACCGACGCGGGACAGGGTCAAAGTGGCTACACCTTC	CATTDAGQGQSGYTF
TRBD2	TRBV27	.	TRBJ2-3	TGTGCCAGCAGTCGTGCGGGGGGCCGCACCCACAAATACACAGATACGCAGTATTTT	CASSRAGGRTHKYTDTQYF
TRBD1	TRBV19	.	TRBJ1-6	TGTGCCAGTAGTCCGACAGGGGAGCGTTCACCCCTCCACTTT	CASSPTGERSPLHF
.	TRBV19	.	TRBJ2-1	TGTGCCAGTAGTACCTTACTAGTCCGAAGTGAGCAGTTCTTC	CASSTLLVRSEQFF
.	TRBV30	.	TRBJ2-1	TGTGCCTGGAGCCATACGGGACTCCAGAACAATGAGCAGTTCTTC	CAWSHTGLQNNEQFF
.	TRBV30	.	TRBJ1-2	TGTGCCTGGATACTGAGGCGGGCGGGTGCTGGTGGCTACACCTTC	CAWILRRAGAGGYTF
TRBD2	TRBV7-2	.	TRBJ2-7	TGTGCCAGCAGCGGTCGGACTAGTGGGGAGCAGTACTTC	CASSGRTSGEQYF
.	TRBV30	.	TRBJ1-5	TGTGCCTGGAGTCCCCAGGGTAAGGACCAGCCCCAGCATTTT	CAWSPQGKDQPQHF
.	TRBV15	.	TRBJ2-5	TGTGCCACCAGCAGAGATCCTGAAGAGACCCAGTACTTC	CATSRDPEETQYF
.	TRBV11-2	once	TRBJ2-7	TGTGCCAGCAGCCAAGAGCGGGGACACTCCTACGAGCAGTACTTC	CASSQERGHSYEQYF
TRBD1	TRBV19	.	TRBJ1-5	TGTGCCAGTAGTAGCCCCAGACAGGGCCTCTATCAGCCCCAGCATTTT	CASSSPRQGLYQPQHF